The present entry profiles one T cell receptor beta chain with its context. The antigen remains unidentified. Trimming removed 0 bases from V and 4 bases from J; junction bases left unmatched: 8. The CDR3 runs 16 residues. Germline V gives CDR1 LNHNV, CDR2 YYDKDF (reference sequence). PCR used 60 Vbeta primers and 13 Jbeta primers. This table comes from immunoSEQ multiplex PCR, and its TCRdb copy is limited to in-frame clones, with some not included. The repertoire holds over 150,000 clones, with under 85% as singletons. This entry comes from a study of cytomegalovirus exposure and HLA in healthy donors. Study results and caveats: Apart from CMV serostatus, no immune exposure information was available.

This TCR derives from a man aged 45-65 years in good health and CMV-seronegative. The specimen was PBMCs. This chain links TRBV15 with TRBJ2-5; 7 positions match TRBD1. The CDR3 bases are TGTGCCACCAGCAGAGACCAAAGACAGGGTTCAGAGACCCAGTACTTC. It yields the protein CATSRDQRQGSETQYF. Variable domain in full (rest from reference TRBV15 and TRBJ2-5): DAMVIQNPRYQVTQFGKPVTLSCSQTLNHNVMYWYQQKSSQAPKLLFHYYDKDFNNEADTPDNFQSRRPNTSFCFLDIRSPGLGDTAMYLCATSRDQRQGSETQYFGPGTRLLVL.